This T cell receptor beta chain was found in a study of beta chain features in type 1 diabetes. The whole isolated RNA underwent reverse transcription, so sequencing captured expressed TCRB transcripts. Repertoires were generated with immunoSEQ multiplex PCR, while TCRdb's copy carries only in-frame clones and drops some. The table shows under 400,000 clones, with around 12% occurring only once. This clone was counted a few times. CDR1 and CDR2 from the germline V gene are SGHRS and YFSETQ. The CDR3 is 14 residues long. V gave up 3 bases and J gave up 3 bases, with 10 bases separating them. The material sequenced was naive CD4+ T cells from blood. The chain couples TRBV5-1 to TRBJ2-1, with a weak D call TRBD2 (6 bases). This clonotype was obtained from a man younger than 35 in good health. The CDR3 loop reads CASSSPGSYNEQFF. The DNA of the CDR3 is TGCGCCAGCAGCTCGCCCGGGAGCTACAATGAGCAGTTCTTC.